The present TCR beta chain was sequenced within a study of vaccination effects on CD4 cells after COVID-19. Study observations and caveats: Convalescent patients in the study were few, and early post-infection timepoints were absent.

Expansion of antigen-specific CD4+ T cells with viral peptide pools was carried out by the ViraFEST assay before sequencing. The culture ran for about 11 days, and then CD4+ T cells were isolated. Recipients of the vaccine had no prior SARS-CoV-2 infection and negative nucleocapsid antibodies. Supplemented with around 9.6 IU/ml IL-2 and about 10 ug/ml peptides, a few million PBMC per well were kept in culture. Worth noting for this clone: Its antigen is not known.

J was trimmed by 1 base and V by 5 bases; bases with no gene match: 1. This CDR3 spans 13 amino acids. The germline gives CDR1 SGHVS, CDR2 FQNEAQ. Repertoires were generated with immunoSEQ multiplex PCR, while TCRdb's copy carries only in-frame clones and drops some. In the table there are around 71,000 clones, roughly three quarters of which are singletons. Specimen: CD4+ T cells from PBMCs cultured with HCoV-OC43 spike peptides, collected before COVID-19 vaccination. The subset denotes: HCoV-OC43 spike overlapping peptide pool stimulation. This TCR came from a human donor who received a COVID-19 vaccine. The chain couples TRBV7-8 to TRBJ1-1, with 7 bases identical to TRBD1. The CDR3 region is CASSPGGNTEAFF. The CDR3 DNA follows: TGTGCCAGCAGCCCAGGGGGGAACACTGAAGCTTTCTTT.